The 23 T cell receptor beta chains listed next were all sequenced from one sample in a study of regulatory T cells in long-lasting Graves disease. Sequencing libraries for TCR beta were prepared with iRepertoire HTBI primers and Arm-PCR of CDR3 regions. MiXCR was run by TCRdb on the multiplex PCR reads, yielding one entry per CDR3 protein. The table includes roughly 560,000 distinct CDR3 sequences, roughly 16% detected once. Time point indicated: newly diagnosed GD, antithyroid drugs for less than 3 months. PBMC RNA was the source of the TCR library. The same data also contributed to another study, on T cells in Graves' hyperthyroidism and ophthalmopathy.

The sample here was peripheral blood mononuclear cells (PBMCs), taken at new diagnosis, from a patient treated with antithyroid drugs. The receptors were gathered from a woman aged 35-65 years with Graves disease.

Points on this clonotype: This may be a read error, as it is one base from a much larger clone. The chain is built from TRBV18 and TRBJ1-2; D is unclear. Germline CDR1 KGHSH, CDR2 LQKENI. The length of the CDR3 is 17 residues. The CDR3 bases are TGTGCCAGCCCACCTTCTCGGAGCGGCACAACTAACTATGGCTACACCTTC. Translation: CASPPSRSGTTNYGYTF. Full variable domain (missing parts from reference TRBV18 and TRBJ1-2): NAGVMQNPRHLVRRRGQEARLRCSPMKGHSHVYWYRQLPEEGLKFMVYLQKENIIDESGMPKERFSAEFPKEGPSILRIQQVVRGDSAAYFCASPPSRSGTTNYGYTFGSGTRLTVV.

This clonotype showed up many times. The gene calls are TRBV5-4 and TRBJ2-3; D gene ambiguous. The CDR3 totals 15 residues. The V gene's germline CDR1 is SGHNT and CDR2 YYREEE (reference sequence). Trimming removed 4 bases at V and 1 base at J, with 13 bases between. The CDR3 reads CASSMAGRGTDTQYF. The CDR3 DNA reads TGTGCCAGCAGCATGGCCGGACGGGGCACAGATACGCAGTATTTT.

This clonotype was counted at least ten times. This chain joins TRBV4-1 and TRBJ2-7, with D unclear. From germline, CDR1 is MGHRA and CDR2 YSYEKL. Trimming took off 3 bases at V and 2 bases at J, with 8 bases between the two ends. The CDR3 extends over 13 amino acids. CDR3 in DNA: TGCGCCAGCAGCCAGTCCCTTACCTACGAGCAGTACTTC. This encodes CASSQSLTYEQYF.

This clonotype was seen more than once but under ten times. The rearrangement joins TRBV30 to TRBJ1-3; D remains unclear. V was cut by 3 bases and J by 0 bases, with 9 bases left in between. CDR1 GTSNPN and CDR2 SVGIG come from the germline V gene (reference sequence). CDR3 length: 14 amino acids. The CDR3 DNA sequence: TGTGCCTGGAGGGGCCGAGCCTCTGGAAACACCATATATTTT. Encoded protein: CAWRGRASGNTIYF.

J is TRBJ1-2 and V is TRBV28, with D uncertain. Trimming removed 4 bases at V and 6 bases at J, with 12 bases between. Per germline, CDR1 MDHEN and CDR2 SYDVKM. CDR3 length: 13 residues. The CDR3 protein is CASSSVPRDGYTF. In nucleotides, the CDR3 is TGTGCCAGCAGTTCAGTGCCGAGGGATGGCTACACCTTC.

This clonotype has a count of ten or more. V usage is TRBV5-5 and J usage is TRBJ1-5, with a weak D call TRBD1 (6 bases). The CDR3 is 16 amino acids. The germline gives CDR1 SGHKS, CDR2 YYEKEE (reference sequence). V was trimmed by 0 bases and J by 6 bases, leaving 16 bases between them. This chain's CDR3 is CASSLAGQRFAQPQHF. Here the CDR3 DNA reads TGTGCCAGCAGCTTGGCCGGACAGAGATTCGCTCAGCCCCAGCATTTT. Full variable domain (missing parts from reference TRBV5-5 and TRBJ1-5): DAGVTQSPTHLIKTRGQQVTLRCSPISGHKSVSWYQQVLGQGPQFIFQYYEKEERGRGNFPDRFSARQFPNYSSELNVNALLLGDSALYLCASSLAGQRFAQPQHFGDGTRLSIL.

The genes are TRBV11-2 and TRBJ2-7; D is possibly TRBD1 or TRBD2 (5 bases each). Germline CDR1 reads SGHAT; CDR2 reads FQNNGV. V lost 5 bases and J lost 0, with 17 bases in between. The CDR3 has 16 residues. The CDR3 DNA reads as TGTGCCAGCAGCAGCCCTAGAGGGGAAAACTCCTACGAGCAGTACTTC. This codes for CASSSPRGENSYEQYF. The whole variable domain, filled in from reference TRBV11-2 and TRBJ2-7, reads EAGVAQSPRYKIIEKRQSVAFWCNPISGHATLYWYQQILGQGPKLLIQFQNNGVVDDSQLPKDRFSAERLKGVDSTLKIQPAKLEDSAVYLCASSSPRGENSYEQYFGPGTRLTVT.

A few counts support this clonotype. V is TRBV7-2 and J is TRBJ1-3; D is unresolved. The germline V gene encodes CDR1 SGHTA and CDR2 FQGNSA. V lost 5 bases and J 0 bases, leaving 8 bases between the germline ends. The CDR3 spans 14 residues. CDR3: CASSQRVSGNTIYF. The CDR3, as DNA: TGTGCCAGCAGCCAGAGAGTCTCTGGAAACACCATATATTTT.

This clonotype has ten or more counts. CDR3 in amino acids: CASSQDGYNEQFF. The CDR3 DNA reads TGTGCCAGCAGCCAAGACGGTTACAATGAGCAGTTCTTC. V usage is TRBV3-1 and J usage is TRBJ2-1; D is uncertain. This CDR3 comprises 13 residues. Germline V lookup: CDR1 LGHDT, CDR2 YNNKEL (reference sequence). V lost 0 bases, J lost 4 bases, and 4 bases lay in between.

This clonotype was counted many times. CDR3 coding DNA: TGTGCCAGCAGCTTAGCGCAGGACAGTTACAATGAGCAGTTCTTC. It yields the protein CASSLAQDSYNEQFF. This chain connects TRBV7-2 to TRBJ2-1, with D possibly TRBD1 on 6 matching bases. The V gene's germline CDR1 is SGHTA and CDR2 FQGNSA. V lost 0 bases and J lost 4, with 10 bases in between. This CDR3 spans 15 amino acids.

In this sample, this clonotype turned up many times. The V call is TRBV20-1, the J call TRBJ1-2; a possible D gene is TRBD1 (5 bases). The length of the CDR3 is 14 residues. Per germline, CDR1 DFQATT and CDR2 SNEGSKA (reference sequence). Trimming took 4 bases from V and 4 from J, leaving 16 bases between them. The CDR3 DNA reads TGCAGTGCTACTCAGGGCGATTCTGGCTATGGCTACACCTTC. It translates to CSATQGDSGYGYTF.

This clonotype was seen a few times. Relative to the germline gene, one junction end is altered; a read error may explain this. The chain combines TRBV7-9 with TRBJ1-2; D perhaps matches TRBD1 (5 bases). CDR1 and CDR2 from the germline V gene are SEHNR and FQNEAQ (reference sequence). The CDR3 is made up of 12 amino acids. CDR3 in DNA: TGTGCCAGCAGCCCTGGACAATCCTACGCGGACTTC. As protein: CASSPGQSYADF.

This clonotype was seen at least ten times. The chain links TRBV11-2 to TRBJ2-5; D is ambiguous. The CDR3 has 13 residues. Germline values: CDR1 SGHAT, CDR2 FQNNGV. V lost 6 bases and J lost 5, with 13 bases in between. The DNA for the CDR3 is TGTGCCAGCAGACACGAACGGGTCGAGACCCAGTACTTC. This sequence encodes CASRHERVETQYF.

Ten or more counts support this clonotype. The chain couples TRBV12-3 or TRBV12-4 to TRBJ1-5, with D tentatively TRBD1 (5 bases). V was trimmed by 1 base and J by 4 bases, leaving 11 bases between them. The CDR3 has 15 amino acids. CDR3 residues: CASSLDRLTNQPQHF. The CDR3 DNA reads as TGTGCCAGCAGTTTAGACAGGCTAACGAATCAGCCCCAGCATTTT.

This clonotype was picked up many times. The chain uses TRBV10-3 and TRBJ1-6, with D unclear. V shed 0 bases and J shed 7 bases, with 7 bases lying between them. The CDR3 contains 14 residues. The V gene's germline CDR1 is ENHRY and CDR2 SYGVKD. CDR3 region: CAISESGSNSPLHF. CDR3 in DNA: TGTGCCATCAGTGAGTCGGGCTCCAATTCACCCCTCCACTTT.

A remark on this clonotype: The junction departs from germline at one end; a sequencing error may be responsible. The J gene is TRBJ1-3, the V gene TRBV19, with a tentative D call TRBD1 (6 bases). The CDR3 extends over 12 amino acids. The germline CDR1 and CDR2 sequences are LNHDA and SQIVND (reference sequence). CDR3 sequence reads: CASSSQGSTIYF. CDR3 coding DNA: TGTGCCAGTAGTTCACAGGGAAGCACCATATATTTT.

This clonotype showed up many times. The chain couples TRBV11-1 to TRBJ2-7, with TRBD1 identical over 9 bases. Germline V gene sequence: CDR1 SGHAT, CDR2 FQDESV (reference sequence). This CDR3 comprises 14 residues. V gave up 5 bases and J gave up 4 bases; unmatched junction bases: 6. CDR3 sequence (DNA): TGTGCCAGCAGCGGTCGGGGACAGGGATACGAGCAGTACTTC. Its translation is CASSGRGQGYEQYF.

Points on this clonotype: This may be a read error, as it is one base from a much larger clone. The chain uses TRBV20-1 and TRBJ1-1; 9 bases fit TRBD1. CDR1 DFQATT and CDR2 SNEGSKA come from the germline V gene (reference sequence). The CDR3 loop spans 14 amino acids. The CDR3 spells CSARTGGRNTEASF. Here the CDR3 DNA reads TGCAGTGCTAGGACAGGGGGGAGGAACACTGAAGCTTCCTTT.

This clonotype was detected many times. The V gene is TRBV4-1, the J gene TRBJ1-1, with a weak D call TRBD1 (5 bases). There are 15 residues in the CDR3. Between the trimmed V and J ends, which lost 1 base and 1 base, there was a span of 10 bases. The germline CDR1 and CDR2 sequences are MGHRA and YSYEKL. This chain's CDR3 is CASSQVETANTEAFF. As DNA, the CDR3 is TGCGCCAGCAGCCAAGTCGAGACAGCGAACACTGAAGCTTTCTTT.

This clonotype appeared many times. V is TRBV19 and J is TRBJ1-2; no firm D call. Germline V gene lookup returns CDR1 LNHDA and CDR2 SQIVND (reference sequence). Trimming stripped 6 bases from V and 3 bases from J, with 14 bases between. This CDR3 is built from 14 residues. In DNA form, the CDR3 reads TGTGCCAGTAGCGTTGACACAATGGACTATGGCTACACCTTC. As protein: CASSVDTMDYGYTF.

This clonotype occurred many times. The CDR3 nucleotides read TGTGCCAGCAGTCACAGGGGCACTGAAGCTTTCTTT. This encodes CASSHRGTEAFF. The chain links TRBV12-3 or TRBV12-4 to TRBJ1-1; 7 nucleotides match TRBD1. This CDR3 is 12 amino acids long. Trimming cost V 5 bases and J 4 bases; bases outside gene matches: 1.

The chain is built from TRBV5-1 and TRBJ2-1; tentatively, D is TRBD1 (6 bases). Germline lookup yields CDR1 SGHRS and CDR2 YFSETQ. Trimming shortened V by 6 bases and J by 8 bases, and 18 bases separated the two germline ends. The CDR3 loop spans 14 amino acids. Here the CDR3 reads CASNHLGAIDEQFF. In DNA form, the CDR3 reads TGCGCCAGCAACCACCTGGGGGCTATCGATGAGCAGTTCTTC. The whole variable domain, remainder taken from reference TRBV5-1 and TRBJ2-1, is KAGVTQTPRYLIKTRGQQVTLSCSPISGHRSVSWYQQTPGQGLQFLFEYFSETQRNKGNFPGRFSGRQFSNSRSEMNVSTLELGDSALYLCASNHLGAIDEQFFGPGTRLTVL.

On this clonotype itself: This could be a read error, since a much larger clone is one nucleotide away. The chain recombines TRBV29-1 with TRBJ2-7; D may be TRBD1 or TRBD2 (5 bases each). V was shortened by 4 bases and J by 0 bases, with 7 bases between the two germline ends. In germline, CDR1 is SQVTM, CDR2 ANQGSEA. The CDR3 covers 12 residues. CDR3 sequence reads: CSVVGTSYEQYF. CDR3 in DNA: TGCAGCGTTGTGGGGACCTCCTACGAGCAGTACTTC.